This T cell receptor beta chain derives from a study of cytomegalovirus exposure and HLA in healthy donors. Regarding the study as a whole: Immune exposure data for these donors was limited to CMV serostatus. The study carried out a later analysis of TCR beta sequences. It associated some 17,000 of them with specific HLA alleles at a false discovery rate of 0.05. Per published accounts, TCR beta sequences correctly predicted the HLA-A and HLA-B alleles of most subjects.

With 0 bases removed from V and 1 base from J, the gap between germline ends came to 11 bases. The CDR3 covers 15 residues. The germline CDR1 and CDR2 sequences are SGHRS and YFSETQ. For this clone: Its specificity is not known.

It was with 60 Vbeta and 13 Jbeta primers that the PCR ran. Original processing methods: Later analysis identified 65 million to 80 million unique TCR beta chains, 10 million to 12 million shared. Repertoires were generated with immunoSEQ multiplex PCR, while TCRdb's copy carries only in-frame clones and drops some. The DNA was the basis for D and trimming; V, J and clone size are from that table. The sample yields 250,000 to 350,000 clones, around two thirds seen once. What was sequenced was PBMCs. This receptor was obtained from a female donor in good health and CMV-seronegative. The chain carries TRBV5-1 and TRBJ2-7, with a possible D match to TRBD1 (7 bases). The CDR3 DNA follows: TGCGCCAGCAGCTTGGTGGCGGGACAGTCCTACGAGCAGTACTTC. It is translated as CASSLVAGQSYEQYF. Full variable domain (rest looked up from reference TRBV5-1 and TRBJ2-7): KAGVTQTPRYLIKTRGQQVTLSCSPISGHRSVSWYQQTPGQGLQFLFEYFSETQRNKGNFPGRFSGRQFSNSRSEMNVSTLELGDSALYLCASSLVAGQSYEQYFGPGTRLTVT.